The rows below give T cell receptor beta chains drawn from one sample of a study of beta chain features in type 1 diabetes. Clones were sequenced by immunoSEQ multiplex PCR, and TCRdb holds only the in-frame ones, with some missing. There are about 220,000 clones in the sample; about a tenth occur only once, and about 1.2% lies in the top ten. Sequencing input: central memory CD4+ T cells from blood. The receptors were gathered from a man younger than 35 in good health. The CDR3 runs from the conserved cysteine through the conserved F or W.

>15|TRBV5-1
CASSLAGQGGQPQHF
>13|TRBV30
CAWGQGFTGELFF
>13|TRBV7-9
CASRLVTGNEQFF
>16|TRBV25-1
CASSAGRVWGDTEAFF
>16|TRBV5-4
CASSLASGLASYEQYF
>16|TRBV18
CASSPFPTRAYNEQFF
>16|TRBV2
CASSEGPSATNEKLFF
>15|TRBV7-8
CASSLAANDGYEQYF
>13|TRBV21-1
CASSGTGENEQFF
>16|TRBV9
CASSPGGLAGTYEQYF
>15|TRBV6-6
CASSYTLGGFYEQYF
>11|TRBV29-1
CSVEQNYGYTF
>15|TRBV25-1
CASSAPSGTPDTQYF
>18|TRBV4-2
CASSQLSPGTSGTLSRFF
>14|TRBV5-4
CASSPMGQSYEQYF
>14|TRBV5-1
CASSSWTGTDTQYF
>16|TRBV9
CASSVGPGVGSDTQYF
>15|TRBV4-3
CASSQESGRYNGYTF
>12|TRBV29-1
CSVEDRAYEQYF
>14|TRBV19
CASRLRTKGNEQFF
>14|TRBV4-2
CASSQGTSADTQYF
>17|TRBV19
CASSHRVLAVSTDTQYF
>16|TRBV18
CASSLYSQGNGYEQYF
>16|TRBV11-1
CASSSTVSRGLDEQFF
>14|TRBV7-8
CASSLQPPSYEQYF
>15|TRBV30
CAWSVKRQGAGGYTF
>14|TRBV27
CASSLSRQSYEQYF
>15|TRBV30
CAWRDLGSGTDTQYF
>15|TRBV5-1
CASSTQTGSSYEQYF
>13|TRBV30
CAWSVRQNYGYTF
>12|TRBV27
CASSFRGGLQYF
>15|TRBV7-9
CASSLRLTNQNEAFF
>13|TRBV5-6
CASSLDEADTQYF
>15|TRBV5-4
CASSLEAGSTDTQYF
>18|TRBV11-2
CASSLGGQGASFTDTQYF
>16|TRBV6-1
CASSETPGRISYGYTF
>13|TRBV27
CASRLRGVGELFF
>13|TRBV5-4
CASSLNPYNEQFF
>15|TRBV2
CASTQRTSGSGELFF
>17|TRBV9
CASSDDRGLVPEQPQHF
>16|TRBV7-2
CASSLVVGGRNQPQHF
>18|TRBV7-8
CASSLGLLAGGETDTQYF
>15|TRBV9
CASSVWTGGAETQYF
>14|TRBV7-8
CASSDTGTGWEQYF
>11|TRBV5-4
CASSLGHEQYF
>16|TRBV7-3
CASSAQTGVGTGELFF
>17|TRBV4-3
CASSQTTGQYSGNTIYF
>15|TRBV5-4
CASSPGGATPGGYTF
>16|TRBV27
CASSLTTSADAYEQYF
>14|TRBV6-5
CASSSGQGADTQYF
>13|TRBV6-1
CASEAEAGTEAFF
>14|TRBV4-3
CASSQDTTYNEQFF
>15|TRBV15
CATSRVRVLNEKLFF